This TCR beta chain emerged from a study of blood T cell repertoires in COVID-19. The germline V and J ends were trimmed by 4 bases and 2 bases, with 6 bases remaining between them. The CDR3 consists of 12 residues. From germline, CDR1 is SGHRS and CDR2 YFSETQ. Sequencing used immunoSEQ multiplex PCR; TCRdb keeps in-frame clones, though not all of them. The sample lists over 35,000 clones, around nine tenths seen once, with 2% to 2.5% in the top ten. V is TRBV5-1 and J is TRBJ2-5; no clear D. Sequences were obtained from peripheral blood. The clonotype originates from a human donor in a cohort sampled during active COVID-19. The CDR3 sequence is CASSLSQETQYF. In DNA, the CDR3 is TGCGCCAGCAGCCTCTCGCAAGAGACCCAGTACTTC.